The clone carrying this T cell receptor beta chain occurred many times. Its target is unknown. Regarding time point: sample taken at primary tumor resection. Samples were obtained from some 70 donors, all untreated early-stage non-small cell lung cancer patients. This specimen belongs to a study of spatial heterogeneity in lung cancer. Study information: There were consistently more beta-chain sequences detected than alpha-chain sequences. General study results and limits: The appearance of ubiquitous expanded tumor TCRs in blood was greater at resection than follow-up.

Via MiXCR, TCRdb re-called the 5' RACE reads, giving one row per CDR3 protein. The table has 25,000 or so distinct CDR3 sequences, approximately 4.8% seen once. This CDR3 has 18 amino acids. V was trimmed by 7 bases and J by 3 bases, leaving 22 bases between them. The rearrangement joins TRBV23-1 to TRBJ2-6; D might be TRBD1 (6 bases). TRBV23-1 is placed among ORFs of uncertain function. The TCR sequence derives from a male donor with early-stage non-small cell lung cancer. The source was PBMCs, collected at surgery. The CDR3 sequence is CASTSPGLARGGANVLTF. Written as DNA, the CDR3 is TGCGCCAGCACCAGTCCGGGCCTCGCCAGGGGTGGGGCCAACGTCCTGACTTTC.